Sequencing of this TCR beta chain was carried out in a study of blood T cell repertoires in COVID-19. Study background: Nucleic acid was either cDNA or gDNA, and it came from T cells, B-cell-depleted T cells, or PBMCs.

This table comes from immunoSEQ multiplex PCR, and its TCRdb copy is limited to in-frame clones, with some not included. The data hold about 170,000 clones, with approximately 82% observed a single time. The CDR3 length is 16 residues. Germline V gene lookup returns CDR1 LGHDT and CDR2 YNNKEL (reference sequence). Trimming left V 0 bases short and J 4 bases short, with 12 bases between. The sequence was collected from a woman of 80 years or more with acute or convalescent COVID-19. Sequencing input: peripheral blood. The V call is TRBV3-1 (or the pseudogene TRBV3-2), the J call TRBJ2-2; TRBD1 is a possible D gene (5 bases). CDR3 nucleotide sequence: TGTGCCAGCAGCCAAGAAGGGGCGTCGCGCACCGGGGAGCTGTTTTTT. It yields the protein CASSQEGASRTGELFF.